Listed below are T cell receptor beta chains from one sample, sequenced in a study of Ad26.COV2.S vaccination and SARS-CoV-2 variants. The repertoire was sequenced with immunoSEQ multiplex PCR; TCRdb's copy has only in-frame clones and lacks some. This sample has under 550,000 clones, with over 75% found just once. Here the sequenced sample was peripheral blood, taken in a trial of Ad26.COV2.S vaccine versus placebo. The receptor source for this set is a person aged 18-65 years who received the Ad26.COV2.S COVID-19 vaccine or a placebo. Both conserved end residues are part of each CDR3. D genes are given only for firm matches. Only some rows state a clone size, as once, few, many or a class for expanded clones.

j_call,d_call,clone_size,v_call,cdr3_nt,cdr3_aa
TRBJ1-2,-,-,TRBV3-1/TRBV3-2,TGTGCCAGCAGCCGCGACGGTAGGGGCTACACCTTC,CASSRDGRGYTF
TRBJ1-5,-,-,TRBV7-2,TGTGCCAGCAGCCTCAAAGTGGGTCAGCCCCAGCATTTT,CASSLKVGQPQHF
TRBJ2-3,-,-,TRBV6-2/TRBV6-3,TGTGCCAGCAGTTATGGAGGGCAGAACACAGATACGCAGTATTTT,CASSYGGQNTDTQYF
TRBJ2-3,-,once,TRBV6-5,TGTGCCAGCCGACCGGGACAATTAGCGACAGATACGCAGTATTTT,CASRPGQLATDTQYF
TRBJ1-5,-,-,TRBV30,TGTGCCTGGAGTGTGGCGGTGAATCAGCCCCAGCATTTT,CAWSVAVNQPQHF
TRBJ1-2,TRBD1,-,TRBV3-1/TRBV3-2,TGTGCCAGCAGCTACAGGGGGCTCGGTAACTATGGCTACACCTTC,CASSYRGLGNYGYTF
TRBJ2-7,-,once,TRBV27,TGTGCCAGCGGTTGGGCCTACGAGCAGTACTTC,CASGWAYEQYF
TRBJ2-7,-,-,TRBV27,TGTGCCAGCAGTTTAAGGGGGTCCTACGAGCAGTACTTC,CASSLRGSYEQYF
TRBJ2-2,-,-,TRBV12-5,TGTGCTAGTGGTTTCGCCCTCAGGGGTTGGCGCACCGGGGAGCTGTTTTTT,CASGFALRGWRTGELFF
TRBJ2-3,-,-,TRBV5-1,TGCGCCAGCAGCTTGGGGCCGGGGGACGTTGGCACAGATACGCAGTATTTT,CASSLGPGDVGTDTQYF
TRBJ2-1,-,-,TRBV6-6,TGTGCCAGCAGTGACTCCAAATACAATGAGCAGTTCTTC,CASSDSKYNEQFF
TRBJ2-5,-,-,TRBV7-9,TGTGCCAGCAGCTTTGGCCTGAATCCAGGGAATCAAGAGACCCAGTACTTC,CASSFGLNPGNQETQYF
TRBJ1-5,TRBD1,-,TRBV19,TGTGCCAGTAGTAGGGGGACAGGGCGGGGTGGAGCCCAGCATTTT,CASSRGTGRGGAQHF
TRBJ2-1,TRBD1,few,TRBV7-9,TGTGCCAGCAGCCAGCCAGGACAGGGACACAATGAGCAGTTCTTC,CASSQPGQGHNEQFF
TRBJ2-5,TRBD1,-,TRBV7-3,TGTGCCAGCAGCTTCGGGACAGGGGGCGAGGAGACCCAGTACTTC,CASSFGTGGEETQYF
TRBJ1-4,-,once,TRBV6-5,TGTGCCAGCGGATTGCTGAATGAAAAACTGTTTTTT,CASGLLNEKLFF
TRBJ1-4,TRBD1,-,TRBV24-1,TGTGCCACCAGTGCTGCGACAGGGCTTAATGAAAAACTGTTTTTT,CATSAATGLNEKLFF
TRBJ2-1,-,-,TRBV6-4,TGTGCCAGCAGTGCTCAGGGGCGCTACTACAATGAGCAGTTCTTC,CASSAQGRYYNEQFF
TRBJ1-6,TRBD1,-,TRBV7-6,TGTGCCAGCAGCCCCCGGACAGGGGCAAATTCACCCCTCCACTTT,CASSPRTGANSPLHF
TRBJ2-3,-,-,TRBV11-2,TGTGCCAGCAGCTCCCGAGGGGGGGCTGAAACAGATACGCAGTATTTT,CASSSRGGAETDTQYF
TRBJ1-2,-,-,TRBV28,TGTGCCAGCAGTTTATTTTTAGGGGAGAAAGATAACTATGGCTACACCTTC,CASSLFLGEKDNYGYTF
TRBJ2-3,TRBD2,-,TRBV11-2,TGTGCCAGCAGCTTACCGGCGGGGGGCACAGATACGCAGTATTTT,CASSLPAGGTDTQYF
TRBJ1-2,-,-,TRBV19,TGTGCCAGTAGCCCCCTGCTAACAGGGAACTATGGCTACACCTTC,CASSPLLTGNYGYTF
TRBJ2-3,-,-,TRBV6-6,TGTGCCAGCAGTCCGCACGGACCGAGGGGAGATACGCAGTATTTT,CASSPHGPRGDTQYF
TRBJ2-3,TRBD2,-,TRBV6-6,TGTGCCAGCAGCCCCGGACTAGCTAAAAGGATAGATACGCAGTATTTT,CASSPGLAKRIDTQYF
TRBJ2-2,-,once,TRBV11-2,TGTGCCAGCACCTGGTCGGGCACCGGGGAGCTGTTTTTT,CASTWSGTGELFF
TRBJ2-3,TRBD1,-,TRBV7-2,TGTGCCAGCACCTCACAGGGGATCAGCACAGATACGCAGTATTTT,CASTSQGISTDTQYF
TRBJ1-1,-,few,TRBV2,TGTGCCAGCAGTGAAGAAACGGTGCAGAACACTGAAGCTTTCTTT,CASSEETVQNTEAFF
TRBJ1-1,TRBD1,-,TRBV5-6,TGTGCCAGCGGCACCGGGACAGGGGTTGAAGCTTTCTTT,CASGTGTGVEAFF
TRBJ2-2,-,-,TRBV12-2,TGTGCAAGTCGACAGAACGGGGAGCTGTTTTTT,CASRQNGELFF
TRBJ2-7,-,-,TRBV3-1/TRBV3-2,TGTGCCAGCAGCCAAGGGTACGAGCAGTACTTC,CASSQGYEQYF
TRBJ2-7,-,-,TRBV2,TGTGCCAGCAGCGGACATATAGGGTACGAGCAGTACTTC,CASSGHIGYEQYF
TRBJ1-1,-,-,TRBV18,TGTGCCAGCTCACCAGCAGGGCACACTGAAGCTTTCTTT,CASSPAGHTEAFF
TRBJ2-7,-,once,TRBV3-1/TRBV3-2,TGTGCCAGCAGCCCCCACCGAAACGAGCAGTACTTC,CASSPHRNEQYF
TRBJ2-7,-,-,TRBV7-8,TGTGCCAGCAGCGGTTCGACACGAAGCTACGAGCAGTACTTC,CASSGSTRSYEQYF
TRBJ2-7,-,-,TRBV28,TGTGCCAGCAGTTTAGGCGGCAGGAAGAGGCAGTACTTC,CASSLGGRKRQYF
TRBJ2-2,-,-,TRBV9,TGTGCCAGCAGCCCCCAAGGGGGGGCGCAGAGGGAGCTGTTTTTT,CASSPQGGAQRELFF
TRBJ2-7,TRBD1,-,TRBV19,TGTGCCAGCCGGGACAGGGTGTCCTACGAGCAGTACTTC,CASRDRVSYEQYF